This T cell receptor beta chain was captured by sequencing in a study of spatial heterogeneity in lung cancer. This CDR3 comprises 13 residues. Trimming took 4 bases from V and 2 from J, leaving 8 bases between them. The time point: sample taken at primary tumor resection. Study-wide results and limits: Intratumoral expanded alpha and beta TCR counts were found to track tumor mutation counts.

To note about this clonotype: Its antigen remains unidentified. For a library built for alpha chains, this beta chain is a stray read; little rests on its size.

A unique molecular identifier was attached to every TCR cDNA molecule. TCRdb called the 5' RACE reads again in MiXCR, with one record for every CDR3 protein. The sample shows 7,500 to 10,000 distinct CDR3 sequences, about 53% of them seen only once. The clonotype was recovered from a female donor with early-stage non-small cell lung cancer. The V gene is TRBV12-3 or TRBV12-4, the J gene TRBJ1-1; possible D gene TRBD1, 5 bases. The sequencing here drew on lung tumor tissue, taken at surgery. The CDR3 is CASSWGANTEAFF. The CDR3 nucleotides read TGTGCCAGCAGTTGGGGCGCCAACACTGAAGCTTTCTTT.